This T cell receptor (beta chain) was obtained from a study of T-cell reconstitution after alpha-beta-depleted transplantation in children. General study findings and limits: About two months after transplant, alpha-beta T cells reportedly came from several hundred expanded graft clones. From newly produced T cells came most of the T-cell counts and diversity one year after transplant.

Comments on this clonotype: What it binds is not known.

This CDR3 has 15 amino acids. Germline assignment: CDR1 SGHVS and CDR2 FNYEAQ. Trimming removed 5 bases from V and 0 bases from J, with 13 bases in between. For TCRbeta, the library was prepared with unique molecular identifiers. TCRdb called the PCR reads again in MiXCR, with one record for every CDR3 protein. The table shows 90,000 to 100,000 distinct CDR3 sequences, with less than 25% occurring only once. The sample here was PBMCs, taken before TCRalphabeta/CD19-depleted stem cell transplant. The receptor's source is a boy aged 2-9 years with acute lymphoblastic leukemia, due to receive a stem cell transplant. The chain carries TRBV7-6 and TRBJ1-1; D unresolved. Written as DNA, the CDR3 is TGTGCCAGCAGCCCCAGGACGGTACTGAACACTGAAGCTTTCTTT. Protein product: CASSPRTVLNTEAFF.